This TCR beta chain derives from a study of shared clonotypes between healthy human individuals. General study points: Rarefaction gave evidence that sorted-subset sequencing remained incomplete despite large depth.

This CDR3 is 15 amino acids long. The germline V gene has CDR1 MDHEN and CDR2 SYDVKM. V shed 4 bases and J shed 9 bases, with 16 bases lying between them. A word on this clone: The antigen is unknown.

Deep was the level at which the assay was run. Original handling: ImmunoSEQ only sent back junction sequences with no quality scores, so filtering was done differently. Libraries were prepared by immunoSEQ multiplex PCR; TCRdb keeps only in-frame clonotypes and omits some of them. V and J calls and clone size are as listed in that table; D and trimming were resolved from the DNA. The sample yields more than 2,000,000 clones, around 90% seen once. Material: naive CD4+ T cells sorted from blood. Subset denoted: CD45RA+ positively selected. The receptor was isolated from a man younger than 35 in good health. The chain uses TRBV28 and TRBJ1-6; the D gene is possibly TRBD1 (5 bases). The CDR3 sequence is CASSSPGPGGSPLHF. CDR3 nucleotide sequence: TGTGCCAGCAGTTCCCCGGGGCCCGGCGGTTCACCCCTCCACTTT.